These 18 T cell receptor beta chains were sequenced from one sample in a study of vaccination effects on CD4 cells after COVID-19. Peptide-pool stimulation followed by sequencing identified expanded antigen-specific CD4+ clonotypes in the ViraFEST assay. Culture proceeded for 10 days, and CD4+ T cells were then isolated. Their antigens remain unidentified. Data came from immunoSEQ multiplex PCR; TCRdb stores just in-frame clones and leaves some out. The profile shows 20,000 or so clones, 65% to 85% of them singletons. The sequencing here drew on CD4+ T cells from PBMCs cultured with HCoV-229E spike peptides, taken before COVID-19 vaccination. The receptors originated from a human donor who received a COVID-19 vaccine.

This clone was recorded only once. V is TRBV6-1 and J is TRBJ1-2; D gene ambiguous. V was cut by 1 base and J by 0 bases, with 9 bases left in between. This CDR3 spans 15 amino acids. Germline V gene lookup returns CDR1 MNHNS and CDR2 SASEGT. CDR3 coding DNA: TGTGCCAGCAGTGAAGATTTGGCTACTAACTATGGCTACACCTTC. Amino acid sequence: CASSEDLATNYGYTF.

The chain recombines TRBV18 with TRBJ1-1; 7 bases align to TRBD1. The CDR3 totals 13 residues. V dropped 3 bases and J dropped 7; count of bases not matched to a gene: 5. Germline V CDR1 and CDR2: KGHSH, LQKENI. The CDR3 reads CASSPDRELEAFF. CDR3 nucleotides: TGTGCCAGCTCACCCGACAGGGAACTTGAAGCTTTCTTT.

The genes are TRBV11-2 and TRBJ2-3, with D tentatively TRBD1 or TRBD2 (7 bases each). The CDR3 extends over 14 amino acids. The germline V and J ends were trimmed by 6 bases and 8 bases, with 18 bases remaining between them. Germline CDR1 reads SGHAT; CDR2 reads FQNNGV. The DNA for the CDR3 is TGTGCCAGCAGTCAGCGGGGAGGGGGCCTTACGCAGTATTTT. It codes for CASSQRGGGLTQYF.

This clone was detected once. This chain links TRBV3-1 (or the pseudogene TRBV3-2) with TRBJ1-2; no firm D call. With 3 bases removed from V and 0 bases from J, the gap between germline ends came to 8 bases. Germline V gives CDR1 LGHDT, CDR2 YNNKEL (reference sequence). The CDR3 contains 14 residues. The CDR3 loop reads CASSQRRSNYGYTF. CDR3 in DNA: TGTGCCAGCAGCCAGCGCAGATCTAACTATGGCTACACCTTC.

V and J are TRBV10-3 and TRBJ2-5, with TRBD2 matching over 15 bases. CDR3 length: 17 residues. From germline, CDR1 is ENHRY and CDR2 SYGVKD. The J segment lost 5 bases and the V segment lost 2 bases, leaving 6 bases of the junction unmatched. The CDR3 DNA follows: TGTGCCATCAGTGAGGGACTAGCGGGGGGGCCGAGGGAGACCCAGTACTTC. Translated, it gives CAISEGLAGGPRETQYF.

This clone has more than one count but fewer than ten. V is TRBV7-9 and J is TRBJ1-2; no definite D call. CDR3 length: 14 amino acids. Germline CDR1 SEHNR, CDR2 FQNEAQ (reference sequence). Between the trimmed V and J ends, which lost 5 bases and 4 bases, there was a span of 14 bases. The CDR3 reads CASSPDEVSYGYTF. CDR3 in DNA: TGTGCCAGCAGCCCGGACGAAGTAAGCTATGGCTACACCTTC.

The genes are TRBV11-1 and TRBJ1-1; 7 nucleotides agree with TRBD1. Germline lookup yields CDR1 SGHAT and CDR2 FQDESV (reference sequence). The CDR3 covers 14 residues. V lost 5 bases, J lost 7 bases, and 10 bases stayed unmatched. The CDR3 loop reads CASSAWTGSDEAFF. The CDR3 nucleotides read TGTGCCAGCAGCGCTTGGACAGGCTCCGATGAAGCTTTCTTT.

The rearrangement uses TRBV6-5 and TRBJ1-2, with TRBD1 matching over 9 bases. Germline V gives CDR1 MNHEY, CDR2 SVGAGI. Trimming at V came to 4 bases and at J to 8 bases, leaving 14 bases not matched to a gene. The CDR3 is made up of 16 amino acids. Here the CDR3 reads CASSLRTGGVSGGYTF. CDR3 bases: TGTGCCAGCAGTTTAAGAACAGGGGGCGTCTCGGGCGGCTACACCTTC.

The chain joins TRBV4-2 to TRBJ2-6, with 7 bases aligning to TRBD1. The V gene end was trimmed by 1 base and the J gene end by 0 bases; junction bases not matched to a gene: 0. This CDR3 region has 16 residues. CDR1 and CDR2 (germline): LGHNA, YNFKEQ. The CDR3 here is CASSQAGGSGANVLTF. CDR3 DNA: TGTGCCAGCAGCCAAGCAGGGGGCTCTGGGGCCAACGTCCTGACTTTC.

The J gene is TRBJ2-7, the V gene TRBV24-1; no clear D. CDR1 and CDR2 (germline): KGHDR, SFDVKD. With 4 bases removed from V and 8 bases from J, the gap between germline ends came to 11 bases. This CDR3 is 12 amino acids long. In DNA, the CDR3 is TGTGCCACCAGTGACTATGGCCATAAGCAGTACTTC. It encodes CATSDYGHKQYF.

The chain employs TRBV5-5 and TRBJ1-1; maybe TRBD1 (5 bases). CDR1 SGHKS and CDR2 YYEKEE come from the germline V gene (reference sequence). CDR3 length equals 14 residues. With 0 bases removed from V and 11 bases from J, the gap between germline ends came to 17 bases. As DNA, the CDR3 is TGTGCCAGCAGCTTGGAGGTCGCTAACAGGTGGGCTTTCTTT. Amino acids: CASSLEVANRWAFF.

A remark on this clone: At one end, the junction sequence differs from germline, possibly due to a read error. V is TRBV5-4 and J is TRBJ1-2, with TRBD1 as a possible D gene (5 bases). The length of the CDR3 is 16 residues. Germline CDR1 reads SGHNT; CDR2 reads YYREEE (reference sequence). The DNA of the CDR3 is TGTGCCAGCAGTTTGGCCCGGCTCGCAGGGAGCGGCGGCTACACCTTC. Amino acids: CASSLARLAGSGGYTF.

The chain joins TRBV19 to TRBJ1-5; D possibly corresponds to TRBD1 (6 bases). V dropped 5 bases and J dropped 5 bases, with 13 bases sitting between them. The length of the CDR3 is 14 residues. Germline V gene sequence: CDR1 LNHDA, CDR2 SQIVND (reference sequence). CDR3 protein: CASSQGQPHQPQHF. The DNA for the CDR3 is TGTGCCAGTAGTCAAGGACAGCCTCATCAGCCCCAGCATTTT.

This clone has more than one count but fewer than ten. The chain uses TRBV19 and TRBJ1-5; unclear D gene. The ends were cut back, 4 bases at V and 6 bases at J, with 4 bases in the middle. Germline V gives CDR1 LNHDA, CDR2 SQIVND (reference sequence). The CDR3 has 11 residues. This CDR3 is CASSRGQPQHF. CDR3 DNA sequence: TGTGCCAGTAGTAGGGGTCAGCCCCAGCATTTT. Filled out from reference TRBV19 and TRBJ1-5, the complete variable domain reads DGGITQSPKYLFRKEGQNVTLSCEQNLNHDAMYWYRQDPGQGLRLIYYSQIVNDFQKGDIAEGYSVSREKKESFPLTVTSAQKNPTAFYLCASSRGQPQHFGDGTRLSIL.

The CDR3 reads CASSLEPARNYGYTF. The DNA of the CDR3 is TGCGCCAGCAGCTTGGAACCGGCGAGAAACTATGGCTACACCTTC. The J gene is TRBJ1-2, the V gene TRBV5-1; D is unresolved. V shed 0 bases and J shed 2 bases, with 11 bases lying between them. CDR1 SGHRS and CDR2 YFSETQ come from the germline V gene. This CDR3 has 15 residues.

The V gene is TRBV6-5, the J gene TRBJ1-3; the D gene is possibly TRBD1 (6 bases). This CDR3 comprises 15 residues. CDR1 MNHEY and CDR2 SVGAGI come from the germline V gene. V lost 4 bases and J 4 bases, leaving 14 bases between the germline ends. The CDR3, as DNA: TGTGCCAGCAGTTTATGGGGGGCGCGGGGAAACACCATATATTTT. It yields the protein CASSLWGARGNTIYF.

V gene TRBV6-1 combines with J gene TRBJ2-7; D might be TRBD2 (6 bases). Germline CDR1 is MNHNS and CDR2 is SASEGT. V shed 4 bases and J shed 6 bases, with 22 bases lying between them. The CDR3 is 16 amino acids. The CDR3: CASSGSFGSHPREQYF. In DNA form, the CDR3 reads TGTGCCAGCAGTGGGAGCTTCGGGAGCCACCCGCGCGAGCAGTACTTC.

The rearrangement joins TRBV7-2 to TRBJ2-1; tentative D call: TRBD2 (6 bases). CDR3 length equals 18 residues. Deletions cut 0 bases from V and 0 bases from J, with 15 bases between. Germline V gives CDR1 SGHTA, CDR2 FQGNSA. The CDR3, as DNA: TGTGCCAGCAGCTTAGCGGGGCTAGCGAGGAGCTCCTACAATGAGCAGTTCTTC. As protein: CASSLAGLARSSYNEQFF.